This TCR beta chain came from a study of CD8+CD57+ T cells in acquired aplastic anemia. Study at large: Quantities of DNA derived from sorted CD4+ and CD8+ cells averaged around 3 ug. Read counts for CD4+ cells (from healthy donors) averaged about 10 million.

CDR3 and TCR beta VDJ profiling relied on genomic DNA as the template. TCRdb re-derived calls from the reads in MiXCR, one entry per CDR3 protein. The sample carries about 190,000 distinct CDR3 sequences, roughly half recorded once. Study-wide findings and caveats: No significant difference in CD8+ Simpson's diversity was found between patients and controls. Almost 30 sequences, all CD8+ CDR3, were shared between patients and controls.

A remark on this clonotype: The antigen is unknown.

The TCR sequence derives from a human donor in good health, serving as a control. Sequenced input: sorted CD4+, CD8+, or CD8+CD57+ T cells (not recorded which) from PBMCs.

The CDR3 region is CASREQGDGYTF. The CDR3, as DNA: TGTGCCAGCAGGGAGCAGGGAGACGGCTACACCTTC. The chain is built from TRBV2 and TRBJ1-2; D possibly corresponds to TRBD1 (5 bases). CDR1 SNHLY and CDR2 FYNNEI come from the germline V gene. The CDR3 has 12 amino acids. The V gene lost 6 bases and the J gene lost 8 bases, with 13 bases spanning the gap.